This paragraph reports one TCR beta chain. Its antigen is undetermined. The data derive from a study of T cell clonotyping in hematopoietic cell transplantation. The germline gives CDR1 SGDLS, CDR2 YYNGEE. The CDR3 sequence is 16 residues long. The J segment lost 4 bases and the V segment lost 6 bases, leaving 8 bases of the junction unmatched. Study-level findings and limits: Without cell sorting, CD4 versus CD8 contributions remain unresolved. Pathologically expanded recipient clonotypes increased progressively from day 30 to day 180 as diversity fell.

Generated by immunoSEQ multiplex PCR, the TCRdb table keeps only in-frame clones and is missing some. This table holds some 29,000 clones, approximately 90% found once. The chain uses TRBV9 and TRBJ1-3; 12 bases agree with TRBD1. This specimen was PBMCs, taken 100 days after allogeneic stem cell transplant. This clonotype originated in a female patient aged 50-65 years who had an allogeneic stem cell transplant from a related donor, so the T cells may come from the graft donor. Some clones in this sample may be carry-over from other donors' samples. CDR3 in DNA: TGTGCCAGCACCTGGGGGACAGGGGGCGAAGGAAACACCATATATTTT. As protein: CASTWGTGGEGNTIYF. The full variable domain, its missing parts supplied by reference TRBV9 and TRBJ1-3, is DSGVTQTPKHLITATGQRVTLRCSPRSGDLSVYWYQQSLDQGLQFLIQYYNGEERAKGNILERFSAQQFPDLHSELNLSSLELGDSALYFCASTWGTGGEGNTIYFGEGSWLTVV.